One sample yielded the 12 T cell receptor beta chains listed below, sequenced in a study of shared clonotypes between healthy human individuals. Measured with immunoSEQ multiplex PCR; TCRdb has only the in-frame clones, and not every one. The table shows more than 2 million clones, with roughly 94% occurring only once. CD8 cells classed as naive were CD45RO-negative and positively selected for CCR7, excluding terminally differentiated effector memory CD45RA+ cells. The sample consisted of naive CD8+ T cells sorted from blood. These receptors were taken from a young man in good health.

For this clone: In the same sample, other DNA sequences code for this CDR3. This chain connects TRBV5-1 to TRBJ1-3, with unresolved D. The CDR3 sequence is 15 residues long. V was shortened by 0 bases and J by 0 bases, with 7 bases between the two germline ends. CDR1 is SGHRS and CDR2 is YFSETQ in the germline V gene. The DNA of the CDR3 is TGCGCCAGCAGCTTGGAGGCAGCCTCTGGAAACACCATATATTTT. As protein: CASSLEAASGNTIYF.

V usage is TRBV2 and J usage is TRBJ2-1; 7 bases are a match to TRBD1. The length of the CDR3 is 15 residues. With V trimmed by 5 bases and J by 1 base, 5 bases remained unmatched. The germline CDR1 and CDR2 sequences are SNHLY and FYNNEI. CDR3 sequence (DNA): TGTGCCAGCAGTAGGACAGGAGAATCCTACAATGAGCAGTTCTTC. This codes for CASSRTGESYNEQFF.

The chain couples TRBV25-1 to TRBJ2-1; the D is unclear. The V end lost 1 base, the J end lost 8 bases, and 6 bases lay between the germline ends. The CDR3 covers 12 residues. Looked up from germline, CDR1 is MGHDK and CDR2 is SYGVNS. The CDR3 DNA reads TGTGCCAGCAGTGAATGGAACGATGAGCAGTTCTTC. It specifies CASSEWNDEQFF.

The genes are TRBV11-2 and TRBJ2-4, with D maybe TRBD2 (6 bases). The CDR3 totals 13 residues. Looked up from germline, CDR1 is SGHAT and CDR2 is FQNNGV. The V and J ends lost 0 bases and 8 bases respectively, with 8 bases between them. The CDR3 here is CASSLDPGDIQYF. In DNA, the CDR3 is TGTGCCAGCAGCTTAGATCCGGGGGACATTCAGTACTTC.

The chain joins TRBV19 to TRBJ2-5; TRBD1 aligns across 8 bases. The CDR3 loop spans 15 amino acids. Germline loops: CDR1 LNHDA, CDR2 SQIVND (reference sequence). The V segment lost 7 bases and the J segment 5 bases; nucleotides outside the gene matches: 12. Here the CDR3 DNA reads TGTGCCAGTACCTTGGACAGGGATAATCGGGAGACCCAGTACTTC. Translating it yields CASTLDRDNRETQYF.

This chain links TRBV18 with TRBJ2-1; D may be TRBD1 (5 bases). The CDR3 runs to 13 residues. Trimming pared 3 bases from V and 8 bases from J, leaving 11 bases between. Germline-derived CDR1 and CDR2 are KGHSH and LQKENI. CDR3 in DNA: TGTGCCAGCTCACCCCGGCAGGGCTATGAGCAGTTCTTC. It yields the protein CASSPRQGYEQFF.

This chain connects TRBV4-1 to TRBJ2-7; no clear D. CDR3 length: 13 residues. Trimming took off 3 bases at V and 3 bases at J, with 9 bases between the two ends. Germline CDR1 MGHRA, CDR2 YSYEKL. The CDR3 protein is CASSHFDHYEQYF. As DNA, the CDR3 is TGCGCCAGCAGCCATTTTGACCACTACGAGCAGTACTTC.

On this clone itself: Relative to the germline gene, one junction end is altered; a read error may explain this. The sample contains more than one DNA sequence encoding this CDR3. The J gene is TRBJ2-2, the V gene TRBV28; the match to TRBD1 covers 7 bases. The CDR3 is 11 amino acids. CDR1 is MDHEN, CDR2 SYDVKM, per germline. For the CDR3, the DNA is TGTGCCAGCAGTTTACAGGGGGAGTTGTTTTTT. This sequence encodes CASSLQGELFF.

In the case of this clone: Other DNA sequences in this sample translate to the same CDR3. V and J are TRBV5-1 and TRBJ2-5; 8 positions agree with TRBD1. The germline CDR1 and CDR2 sequences are SGHRS and YFSETQ. V gave up 4 bases and J gave up 5 bases; unmatched junction bases: 4. The CDR3 spans 13 residues. This chain's CDR3 is CASSLDRVETQYF. The DNA of the CDR3 is TGCGCCAGCAGCCTGGACAGGGTCGAGACCCAGTACTTC.

This chain connects TRBV20-1 to TRBJ2-1; no clear D gene. CDR1 and CDR2 (germline): DFQATT, SNEGSKA (reference sequence). V lost 6 bases and J lost 4, with 7 bases in between. CDR3 length: 11 amino acids. In DNA, the CDR3 is TGCAGTGCCCCCTGGTACAATGAGCAGTTCTTC. This sequence encodes CSAPWYNEQFF.

This rearrangement joins TRBV27 to TRBJ2-2; the match to TRBD1 covers 9 bases. Germline loops: CDR1 MNHEY, CDR2 SMNVEV (reference sequence). The ends lost 5 bases at V and 6 bases at J; junction bases unmatched: 7. This CDR3 is 15 amino acids long. The CDR3 DNA is TGTGCCAGCAGTCCCCGGACAGGGGACCCCGGGGAGCTGTTTTTT. It yields the protein CASSPRTGDPGELFF.

This chain uses TRBV13 with TRBJ2-1, with D unclear. This CDR3 is built from 12 residues. The V end lost 4 bases, the J end lost 8 bases, and 9 bases lay between the germline ends. Germline V CDR1 and CDR2: PRHDT, FYEKMQ (reference sequence). CDR3 DNA sequence: TGTGCCAGCAGCTCGAGCCCGGATGAGCAGTTCTTC. It encodes CASSSSPDEQFF.